What follows are 15 T cell receptor beta chains derived from one specimen sequenced in a study of T cell changes during pregnancy in multiple sclerosis (dated by TCRdb to 2018 to 2020). The library was prepared using the immunoSEQ multiplex PCR assay. The table comes from immuneACCESS by way of TCRdb, which keeps in-frame sequences with V and J called. Part of the clones is missing from these tables; in studies checked, under half for an unresolved V gene and the rest for unknown reasons. This sample lists tens of thousands of clones; around 90% were detected once. The ten largest clones take up approximately 0.69% of the sample. Sequenced here: CD4+ T cells from peripheral blood mononuclear cells, sampled in the first trimester of pregnancy. The receptors derive from a female donor with multiple sclerosis, enrolled in a pregnancy study.

J is TRBJ2-5 and V is TRBV9, with D possibly being TRBD1 (5 bases). The V end lost 3 bases, the J end lost 5 bases, and 11 bases lay between the germline ends. The germline V gene encodes CDR1 SGDLS and CDR2 YYNGEE. CDR3 length: 13 residues. CDR3 in DNA: TGTGCCAGCAGCGCTCTCAACAGGGAGACCCAGTACTTC. Residues: CASSALNRETQYF.

Relative to its sample, this clone is medium-sized. This chain uses TRBV5-4 with TRBJ1-2; D may be TRBD1 (6 bases). This CDR3 contains 11 residues. Trimming pared 3 bases from V and 13 bases from J, leaving 13 bases between. CDR1 and CDR2 (germline): SGHNT, YYREEE (reference sequence). The CDR3 loop reads CASSSPGARTF. CDR3 bases: TGTGCCAGCAGCTCACCAGGGGCGCGCACCTTC.

The chain joins TRBV14 to TRBJ2-1; D remains unclear. The germline CDR1 and CDR2 sequences are SGHDN and FVKESK. Deletions cut 4 bases from V and 7 bases from J, with 8 bases between. The CDR3 consists of 12 residues. DNA for the CDR3: TGTGCCAGCAGCCCCCTTTTGAATGAGCAGTTCTTC. This translates into CASSPLLNEQFF.

The chain employs TRBV6-1 and TRBJ2-1, with TRBD2 identical over 12 bases. Germline CDR1 and CDR2: MNHNS and SASEGT. The CDR3 consists of 15 residues. With V trimmed by 7 bases and J by 9 bases, 10 bases remained unmatched. CDR3 DNA: TGTGCCAGCACAGACCCTAGCGGGGGGGCTGGTGAGCAGTTCTTC. Protein product: CASTDPSGGAGEQFF.

The genes are TRBV4-3 and TRBJ2-7; 8 nucleotides match TRBD1. The CDR3 is made up of 17 amino acids. Germline lookup yields CDR1 LGHNA and CDR2 YSLEER. V dropped 0 bases and J dropped 3; count of bases not matched to a gene: 10. For the CDR3, the DNA is TGCGCCAGCAGCCAAGATCTTGGCAGGGGGCTTGACTACGAGCAGTACTTC. Translation gives CASSQDLGRGLDYEQYF.

V gene TRBV18 combines with J gene TRBJ2-3; D ambiguous. Trimming pared 4 bases from V and 6 bases from J, leaving 8 bases between. Germline V gives CDR1 KGHSH, CDR2 LQKENI. CDR3 size: 12 residues. The CDR3 here is CASSLWADTQYF. The CDR3 nucleotides are TGTGCCAGCTCACTATGGGCTGATACGCAGTATTTT.

This chain connects TRBV6-5 to TRBJ2-5; D is unresolved. The CDR3 length is 13 residues. Trimming shortened V by 6 bases and J by 5 bases, and 13 bases separated the two germline ends. From germline, CDR1 is MNHEY and CDR2 SVGAGI. CDR3 region: CASRGWVRETQYF. DNA of the CDR3: TGTGCCAGCAGGGGTTGGGTGAGGGAGACCCAGTACTTC.

The chain uses TRBV30 and TRBJ2-1; a weak D match, TRBD1 (5 bases). Germline V lookup: CDR1 GTSNPN, CDR2 SVGIG (reference sequence). Trimming left V 1 base short and J 0 bases short, with 7 bases between. This CDR3 comprises 14 residues. CDR3 loop: CAWSDRSSYNEQFF. The CDR3 DNA is TGTGCCTGGAGTGACAGGAGCTCCTACAATGAGCAGTTCTTC.

The chain is built from TRBV19 and TRBJ2-3, with a weak D call TRBD1 (5 bases). Trimming left V 4 bases short and J 0 bases short, with 11 bases between. Looked up from germline, CDR1 is LNHDA and CDR2 is SQIVND (reference sequence). CDR3 length: 15 amino acids. CDR3 sequence (DNA): TGTGCCAGTAGTAGGGGCGACCCTAGCACAGATACGCAGTATTTT. This codes for CASSRGDPSTDTQYF.

This sequence joins TRBV10-3 and TRBJ1-5; D possibly corresponds to TRBD1 (6 bases). CDR1 is ENHRY, CDR2 SYGVKD, per germline. The CDR3 consists of 13 residues. V was trimmed by 6 bases and J by 2 bases, leaving 8 bases between them. Here the CDR3 reads CAIRPGGNQPQHF. CDR3 nucleotide sequence: TGTGCCATCAGGCCAGGGGGCAATCAGCCCCAGCATTTT.

The chain employs TRBV7-2 and TRBJ1-2, with TRBD1 matching over 8 bases. V was pared by 5 bases and J by 3 bases, with 8 bases of the junction left unmatched. CDR1 and CDR2 from the germline V gene are SGHTA and FQGNSA. The CDR3 length is 15 residues. CDR3 amino acids: CASSRYRGEDYGYTF. The CDR3 coding sequence is TGTGCCAGCAGCCGATACAGGGGGGAAGACTATGGCTACACCTTC. Full variable domain (outside the CDR3, taken from reference TRBV7-2 and TRBJ1-2): GAGVSQSPSNKVTEKGKDVELRCDPISGHTALYWYRQSLGQGLEFLIYFQGNSAPDKSGLPSDRFSAERTGGSVSTLTIQRTQQEDSAVYLCASSRYRGEDYGYTFGSGTRLTVV.

The V gene is TRBV14, the J gene TRBJ2-7; D perhaps matches TRBD1 (5 bases). This CDR3 has 15 amino acids. V lost 0 bases and J lost 7, with 16 bases in between. Germline CDR1 reads SGHDN; CDR2 reads FVKESK. The CDR3 loop is CASSQEKGPYIEQYF. In DNA form, the CDR3 reads TGTGCCAGCAGCCAAGAGAAGGGGCCTTATATAGAGCAGTACTTC.

CDR3 sequence (DNA): TGCGCCAGCAGCCTTTCCGCAGGGGGCGCGGGCACCGGGGAGCTGTTTTTT. Translation gives CASSLSAGGAGTGELFF. The V and J genes are TRBV5-1 and TRBJ2-2; 8 bases fit TRBD1. J was trimmed by 4 bases and V by 4 bases; bases with no gene match: 12. The CDR3 covers 17 residues. CDR1 is SGHRS, CDR2 YFSETQ, per germline. Together with reference TRBV5-1 and TRBJ2-2, the CDR3 gives the full variable domain: KAGVTQTPRYLIKTRGQQVTLSCSPISGHRSVSWYQQTPGQGLQFLFEYFSETQRNKGNFPGRFSGRQFSNSRSEMNVSTLELGDSALYLCASSLSAGGAGTGELFFGEGSRLTVL.

The chain has TRBV11-3 and TRBJ2-5; D is possibly TRBD1 (5 bases). The V end lost 5 bases, the J end lost 2 bases, and 15 bases lay between the germline ends. Germline CDR1 and CDR2: SGHNT and YENEEA. There are 15 residues in the CDR3. CDR3 nucleotides: TGTGCCAGCAGCCCAGGCGGTCAGGGACAAGAGACCCAGTACTTC. It specifies CASSPGGQGQETQYF.

The chain joins TRBV2 to TRBJ2-7; weak D call: TRBD2 (6 bases). This CDR3 spans 12 amino acids. The V gene's germline CDR1 is SNHLY and CDR2 FYNNEI. Trimming cost V 8 bases and J 4 bases, with 12 bases left between them. The CDR3 here is CASRLGGYEQYF. CDR3 bases: TGTGCCAGCCGCTTAGGAGGGTACGAGCAGTACTTC.